This entry lists 8 T cell receptor beta chains sequenced from one sample in a study of CD8+CD57+ T cells in acquired aplastic anemia. For sequencing, patients were chosen who had shown expansion of CD8+CD57+ cells by flow cytometry. CDR3 and TCR beta VDJ profiling relied on genomic DNA as the template. One entry per CDR3 protein results from TCRdb running MiXCR on the reads. In the table there are fewer than 200,000 distinct CDR3 sequences, under 55% of which are singletons. Source material: sorted CD4+, CD8+, or CD8+CD57+ T cells (not recorded which) from PBMCs. The receptors shown here come from a human donor with aplastic anemia.

Of note for this clonotype: This may be a read error: a much more frequent sequence differs by one nucleotide. CDR3 amino acids: CASSDGGISGNTICF. Here the CDR3 DNA reads TGTGCCAGCAGCGACGGGGGAATCTCTGGAAACACCATATGTTTT. V and J are TRBV9 and TRBJ1-3, with a possible D match to TRBD1 (5 bases). In germline, CDR1 is SGDLS, CDR2 YYNGEE. CDR3 size: 15 residues.

This clonotype occurred many times. V usage is TRBV20-1 and J usage is TRBJ1-2; D unclear. Germline loops: CDR1 DFQATT, CDR2 SNEGSKA (reference sequence). V lost 6 bases to trimming and J lost 6 bases, with 23 bases between them. The CDR3 sequence is 15 residues long. The CDR3 DNA reads TGCAGTGCCCCAACACATGCGGGGATAAAAAATGGCTACACCTTC. Its protein product is CSAPTHAGIKNGYTF.

This clonotype was counted ten times or more. J is TRBJ2-5 and V is TRBV20-1, with 8 bases identical to TRBD2. From germline, CDR1 is DFQATT and CDR2 SNEGSKA (reference sequence). CDR3 size: 13 residues. Germline trimming cut 6 bases from V and 2 bases from J; bases unmatched to any gene: 5. CDR3 sequence: CSATGGRQETQYF. The CDR3 DNA reads TGCAGTGCCACGGGGGGGAGACAAGAGACCCAGTACTTC.

The chain recombines TRBV19 with TRBJ2-7; 9 nucleotides match TRBD1. The CDR3 is made up of 14 amino acids. Germline CDR1 is LNHDA and CDR2 is SQIVND (reference sequence). V trimming: 4 bases; J trimming: 7 bases; junction bases outside the gene matches: 8. The CDR3 sequence is CASSTDRGPWEQYF. Here the CDR3 DNA reads TGTGCCAGTAGTACGGACAGGGGACCTTGGGAGCAGTACTTC.

The V and J genes are TRBV5-5 and TRBJ1-4, with 8 bases fitting TRBD1. CDR3 length equals 15 residues. Germline assignment: CDR1 SGHKS and CDR2 YYEKEE (reference sequence). Trimming took 0 bases from V and 4 from J; bases not matched to a gene: 2. The DNA for the CDR3 is TGTGCCAGCAGCTTGGAAGGACAGGGTAATGAAAAACTGTTTTTT. Its translation is CASSLEGQGNEKLFF.

This clonotype has just a few counts. The CDR3 region has the DNA TGTGCCAGCAGTTTTTCGTCAGGGGAGAATGAAAAACTGTTTTTT. This gives the protein CASSFSSGENEKLFF. The J gene is TRBJ1-4, the V gene TRBV12-3 or TRBV12-4, with D possibly being TRBD1 (6 bases). The CDR3 runs to 15 residues. Trimming stripped 3 bases from V and 5 bases from J, with 13 bases between.

This clonotype was counted ten times or more. The rearrangement joins TRBV19 to TRBJ2-1; D remains ambiguous. Germline-derived CDR1 and CDR2 are LNHDA and SQIVND (reference sequence). CDR3 length equals 11 residues. The germline V and J ends were trimmed by 1 base and 10 bases, with 5 bases remaining between them. Here the CDR3 DNA reads TGTGCCAGTAGTATAGGCCCCGAGCAGTTCTTC. Translation gives CASSIGPEQFF.

CDR3 sequence (DNA): TGTGCCAGTAGTATAGATACGACAGCGAGCCGAAAACTGTTTTTT. It is translated as CASSIDTTASRKLFF. The chain employs TRBV19 and TRBJ1-4, with a weak D call TRBD1 (5 bases). Germline V CDR1 and CDR2: LNHDA, SQIVND (reference sequence). CDR3 length equals 15 residues. V lost 0 bases and J 10 bases, leaving 15 bases between the germline ends.